Sequencing of this T cell receptor beta chain was carried out in a study of blood T cell repertoires in COVID-19. Study-wide context: Acute and convalescent COVID-19 samples came from the United States, Italy and Spain.

Study processing details: Amplification with reference gene primers provided the estimates of nucleated cell counts. Assay used: immunoSEQ multiplex PCR; TCRdb lists only in-frame clones, some missing. V and J calls and clone size are given by that table; D and trimming were obtained from the DNA. The table lists fewer than 250,000 clones, around 87% of them singletons. From germline, CDR1 is SNHLY and CDR2 FYNNEI. The CDR3 extends over 15 amino acids. The trim removed 3 bases at V and 2 bases at J, leaving 5 bases unmatched. The TCR comes from a man in his sixties with acute or convalescent COVID-19. The sample consisted of peripheral blood. This sequence joins TRBV2 and TRBJ1-1, with TRBD1 matching over 8 bases. The CDR3 is CASSEVQGANTEAFF. The CDR3 nucleotides are TGTGCCAGCAGTGAGGTGCAGGGGGCAAACACTGAAGCTTTCTTT.